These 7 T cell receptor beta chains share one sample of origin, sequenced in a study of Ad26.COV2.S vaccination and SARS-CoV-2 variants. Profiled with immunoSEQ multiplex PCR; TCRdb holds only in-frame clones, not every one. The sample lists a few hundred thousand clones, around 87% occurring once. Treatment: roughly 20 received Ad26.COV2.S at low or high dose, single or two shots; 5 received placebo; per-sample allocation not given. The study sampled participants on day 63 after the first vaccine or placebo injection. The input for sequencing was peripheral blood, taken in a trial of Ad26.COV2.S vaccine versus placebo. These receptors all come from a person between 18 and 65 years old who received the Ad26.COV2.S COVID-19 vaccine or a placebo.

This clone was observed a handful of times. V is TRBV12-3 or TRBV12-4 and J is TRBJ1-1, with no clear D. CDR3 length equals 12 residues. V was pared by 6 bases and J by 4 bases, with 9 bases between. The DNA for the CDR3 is TGTGCCAGCAGGCGGGGAGGCACTGAAGCTTTCTTT. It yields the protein CASRRGGTEAFF.

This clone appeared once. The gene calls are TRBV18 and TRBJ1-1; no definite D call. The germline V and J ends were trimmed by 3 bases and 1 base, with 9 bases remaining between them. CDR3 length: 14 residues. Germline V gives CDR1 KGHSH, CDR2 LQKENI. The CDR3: CASSPQDQNTEAFF. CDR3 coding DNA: TGTGCCAGCTCACCCCAGGACCAGAACACTGAAGCTTTCTTT.

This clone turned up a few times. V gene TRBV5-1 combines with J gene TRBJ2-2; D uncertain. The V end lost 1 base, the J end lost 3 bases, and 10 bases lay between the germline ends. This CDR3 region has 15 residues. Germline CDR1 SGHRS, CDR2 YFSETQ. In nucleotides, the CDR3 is TGCGCCAGCAGCTTGTCCGGGTCCTACACCGGGGAGCTGTTTTTT. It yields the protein CASSLSGSYTGELFF.

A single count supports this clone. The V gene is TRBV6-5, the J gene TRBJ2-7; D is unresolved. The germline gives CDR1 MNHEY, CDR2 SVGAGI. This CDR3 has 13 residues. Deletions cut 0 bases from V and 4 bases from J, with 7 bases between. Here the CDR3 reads CASSYSRAYEQYF. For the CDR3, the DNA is TGTGCCAGCAGTTACTCGAGAGCTTACGAGCAGTACTTC.

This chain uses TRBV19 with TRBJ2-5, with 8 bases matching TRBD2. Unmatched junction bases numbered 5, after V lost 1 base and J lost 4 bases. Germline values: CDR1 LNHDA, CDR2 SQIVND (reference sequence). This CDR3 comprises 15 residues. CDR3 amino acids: CASSIGPGGGETQYF. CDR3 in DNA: TGTGCCAGTAGTATAGGACCGGGAGGGGGAGAGACCCAGTACTTC.

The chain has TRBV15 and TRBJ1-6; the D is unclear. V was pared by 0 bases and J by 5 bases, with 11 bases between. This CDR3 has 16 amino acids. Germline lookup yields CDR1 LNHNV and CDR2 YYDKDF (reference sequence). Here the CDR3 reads CATSRDLVGNNSPLHF. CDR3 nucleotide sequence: TGTGCCACCAGCAGAGATCTTGTCGGAAATAATTCACCCCTCCACTTT.

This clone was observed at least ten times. The chain's CDR3 is CASSYSETGAYEQYF. In DNA, the CDR3 is TGTGCCAGCAGTTACTCGGAAACCGGGGCCTACGAGCAGTACTTC. V and J are TRBV6-2 or TRBV6-3 and TRBJ2-7; tentative D call: TRBD2 (5 bases). Germline V lookup: CDR1 MNHEY, CDR2 SVGEGT. The CDR3 length is 15 residues. V was clipped by 0 bases and J by 2 bases, with 11 bases between them.